What follows is one T cell receptor beta chain and its context. The antigen is unknown. TCRdb fed the 5' RACE reads into MiXCR, producing one record per CDR3 protein. The sample includes about 250,000 distinct CDR3 sequences, roughly a third of them seen just once. The sample comes from a study of CD8 T cells in ankylosing spondylitis. The CDR3 is 13 amino acids. V lost 7 bases and J lost 1, with 5 bases in between. Overall study findings and caveats: Under 10 highly homologous variants formed a TCR beta motif that appeared characteristic of ankylosing spondylitis blood. Reportedly, disease-linked clones are significantly enriched in ankylosing spondylitis patients' matched synovial fluid.

Sequencing input: blood, either unsorted or a sorted T cell fraction (not recorded which). The receptor's source is a male donor with ankylosing spondylitis or in good health (not recorded which). The chain is built from TRBV12-3 or TRBV12-4 and TRBJ2-6; D remains ambiguous. CDR3 DNA: TGTGCCAGCATAACTTCTGGGGCCAACGTCCTGACTTTC. It yields the protein CASITSGANVLTF.